This TCR beta chain was sequenced in a study of T-cell reconstitution after alpha-beta-depleted transplantation in children. This clonotype was picked up many times. This sample's TCRbeta library carried unique molecular identifier barcodes. TCRdb passed the PCR reads through MiXCR, listing each CDR3 protein once. The sample includes about 260,000 distinct CDR3 sequences, roughly 8% of them seen just once. This CDR3 contains 12 residues. Trimming left V 2 bases short and J 10 bases short, with 8 bases between. The chain couples TRBV12-3 or TRBV12-4 to TRBJ2-2; no clear D gene. The receptor's source is a male patient younger than 18 who had a stem cell transplant for acute lymphoblastic leukemia, so the T cells may come from the graft donor. The specimen was PBMCs, mostly from graft donor cells, collected 180 days after TCRalphabeta/CD19-depleted stem cell transplant. The CDR3 bases are TGTGCCAGCAGTTTATGGCCGGTGGAGCTGTTTTTT. Translated, it gives CASSLWPVELFF.